This TCR beta chain appears in the sequencing data of a study of T cells of healthy individuals (dated by TCRdb to 2017 to 2018). To note about this clonotype: The clone's antigen remains unknown. Base qualities are not recorded, but no much larger clone differs from it by a single base.

The library was prepared using 5' RACE. The reads were generated on an Illumina MiSeq. TCRdb handled the public reads itself, with Q25 trimming in fastp and clone calling in MiXCR, and kept productive beta chains. Entries that share a CDR3 protein sequence are merged under the most common genes and DNA. This sample lists 100,000 or so distinct CDR3 sequences; roughly 18% were detected once. The ten largest clones represent approximately 5.7% of the sample. From its cysteine to its phenylalanine, the CDR3 spans 16 amino acids. Of all the DNA, just the CDR3 is kept, 48 bases in frame from base 1. From V the trimming removes 5 bases and from J it removes 2 bases, while the gene matches leave 9 bases of the junction unaccounted for. CDR1 is given as LGHNA and CDR2 as YNFKEQ, both from the germline V gene.

This sequence was found in a human donor in good health. The chain couples TRBV4-2 to TRBJ2-1, and 7 bases in between align with TRBD1. The CDR3 has the sequence CASSKGGGSPYNEQFF. The nucleotide sequence reads TGTGCCAGCAGCAAAGGGGGCGGAAGCCCCTACAATGAGCAGTTCTTC.